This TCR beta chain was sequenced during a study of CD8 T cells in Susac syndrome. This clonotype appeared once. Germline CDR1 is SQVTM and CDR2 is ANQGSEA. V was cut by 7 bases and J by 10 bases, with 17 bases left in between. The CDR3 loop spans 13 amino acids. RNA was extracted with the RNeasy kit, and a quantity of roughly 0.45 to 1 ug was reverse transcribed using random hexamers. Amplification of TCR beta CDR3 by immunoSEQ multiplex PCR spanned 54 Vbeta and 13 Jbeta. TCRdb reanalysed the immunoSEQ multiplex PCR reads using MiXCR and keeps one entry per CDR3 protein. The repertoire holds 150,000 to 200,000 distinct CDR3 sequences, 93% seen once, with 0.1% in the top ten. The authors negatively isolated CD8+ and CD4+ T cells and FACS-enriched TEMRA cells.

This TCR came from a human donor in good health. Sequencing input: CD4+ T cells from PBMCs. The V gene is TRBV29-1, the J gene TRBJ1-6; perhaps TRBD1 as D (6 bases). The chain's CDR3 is CSAEVQGGSPLHF. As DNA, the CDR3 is TGCAGCGCCGAGGTACAGGGTGGCTCACCCCTCCACTTT. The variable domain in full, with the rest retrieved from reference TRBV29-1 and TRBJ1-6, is SAVISQKPSRDICQRGTSLTIQCQVDSQVTMMFWYRQQPGQSLTLIATANQGSEATYESGFVIDKFPISRPNLTFSTLTVSNMSPEDSSIYLCSAEVQGGSPLHFGNGTRLTVT.